This T cell receptor beta chain was retrieved from a study of blood T cells in healthy people across ages. Next came a second PCR, run for about 7 to 12 cycles, which used a sample-barcoded 5' primer along with a J-beta primer mix. TCRdb redid the calling of the 5' RACE reads with MiXCR, one entry per CDR3 protein. The table includes some 800,000 distinct CDR3 sequences, around 25% detected once. This CDR3 contains 14 residues. Germline V gene lookup returns CDR1 MNHEY and CDR2 SVGEGT. With V trimmed by 5 bases and J by 3 bases, 4 bases remained unmatched. The sample also formed part of further work on T cells of mothers and their children.

This chain links TRBV6-2 or TRBV6-3 with TRBJ1-2; 9 bases are a match to TRBD1. The sample comprised blood. This TCR was sampled from a boy between 10 and 17 years old in good health. CDR3 loop: CASSTRTGDYGYTF. The CDR3 nucleotides read TGTGCCAGCAGTACTCGGACAGGGGACTATGGCTACACCTTC.